This entry is about one T cell receptor (beta chain). This specimen belongs to a study of blood T cell repertoires in COVID-19. Study context: Specimens from acute and convalescent COVID-19 originated in the United States, Italy and Spain. The analysed material was cDNA or gDNA that came from T cells, B-cell-depleted T cells, or PBMCs.

Original processing methods: Amplifying reference gene primers gave estimates of nucleated cell counts. TCRdb's table, derived via immunoSEQ multiplex PCR, lists solely in-frame clones and lacks some. Clone size and V and J calls were adopted from that table, with D and trimming inferred from the DNA. The sample contains some 90,000 clones, about 89% of which appear only once. V gave up 3 bases and J gave up 6 bases; unmatched junction bases: 7. Germline lookup yields CDR1 KGHDR and CDR2 SFDVKD. CDR3 length: 15 residues. This sequence was found in a middle-aged man with acute or convalescent COVID-19. Source material: peripheral blood. The V call is TRBV24-1, the J call TRBJ1-2, with 9 bases that match TRBD1. As DNA, the CDR3 is TGTGCCACCAGTGATCCGGACAGGGGTGGGGATGGCTACACCTTC. It codes for CATSDPDRGGDGYTF.